One sample yielded the 14 T cell receptor beta chains listed below, sequenced in a study of shared clonotypes between healthy human individuals. TCRdb's table, derived via immunoSEQ multiplex PCR, lists solely in-frame clones and lacks some. The table records about 770,000 clones, over 55% of them present only once. The sequenced sample consisted of memory CD4+ T cells sorted from blood. Subset indicated: CD45RA-negative fraction. The receptors were gathered from a woman aged 25 to 39 in good health.

The genes are TRBV11-2 and TRBJ2-3; TRBD2 is a possible D gene (6 bases). This CDR3 has 17 amino acids. CDR1 is SGHAT and CDR2 is FQNNGV in the germline V gene. Trimming took 0 bases from V and 4 from J, leaving 17 bases between them. CDR3 in amino acids: CASSLERLGIGADTQYF. The CDR3, as DNA: TGTGCCAGCAGCTTAGAGCGACTAGGGATAGGAGCAGATACGCAGTATTTT.

The chain couples TRBV6-1 to TRBJ2-3; no reliable D call. Germline values: CDR1 MNHNS, CDR2 SASEGT. The CDR3 runs to 15 residues. The V gene lost 3 bases and the J gene lost 6 bases, with 16 bases spanning the gap. The CDR3 is CASSDYSSPTDTQYF. DNA of the CDR3: TGTGCCAGCAGTGACTACAGCTCCCCGACGGATACGCAGTATTTT.

Many counts were recorded for this clone. The chain links TRBV5-1 to TRBJ2-5; the match to TRBD1 covers 7 bases. V lost 2 bases and J lost 5; bases outside the gene matches: 6. Germline V gene lookup returns CDR1 SGHRS and CDR2 YFSETQ. The CDR3 runs to 14 residues. The CDR3 loop is CASSFKQGWETQYF. In nucleotides, the CDR3 is TGCGCCAGCAGCTTCAAACAGGGGTGGGAGACCCAGTACTTC.

V is TRBV19 and J is TRBJ2-1, with 9 bases fitting TRBD2. Germline V CDR1 and CDR2: LNHDA, SQIVND (reference sequence). The CDR3 totals 20 residues. Trimming took 6 bases from V and 3 from J; bases not matched to a gene: 21. CDR3 region: CASSVGTSSGEGPLYNEQFF. CDR3 sequence (DNA): TGTGCCAGTAGCGTGGGGACTAGCTCGGGAGAAGGCCCGCTCTACAATGAGCAGTTCTTC.

The CDR3 protein is CASRRLAYNEQFF. The CDR3 nucleotides are TGTGCCAGCAGACGACTAGCTTACAATGAGCAGTTCTTC. The rearrangement joins TRBV6-5 to TRBJ2-1, with 7 bases identical to TRBD2. CDR1 and CDR2 (germline): MNHEY, SVGAGI. This CDR3 contains 13 residues. The ends lost 6 bases at V and 4 bases at J; junction bases unmatched: 3.

This chain joins TRBV28 and TRBJ1-3, with D possibly matching TRBD1 (6 bases). V was shortened by 5 bases and J by 4 bases, with 21 bases between the two germline ends. Germline CDR1 reads MDHEN; CDR2 reads SYDVKM. CDR3 size: 17 residues. CDR3 amino acids: CASSKSGVHALGNTIYF. Written as DNA, the CDR3 is TGTGCCAGCAGTAAATCAGGGGTCCACGCTCTCGGAAACACCATATATTTT.

Concerning this clone itself: At the DNA level, this CDR3 is encoded by other sequences in the same sample as well. V usage is TRBV2 and J usage is TRBJ1-5; 9 bases agree with TRBD1. Germline assignment: CDR1 SNHLY and CDR2 FYNNEI. The CDR3 spans 13 residues. V lost 6 bases, J lost 5 bases, and 2 bases stayed unmatched. The CDR3, as DNA: TGTGCCAGCAGGAGACAGGGGGATCAGCCCCAGCATTTT. Protein product: CASRRQGDQPQHF.

On this clone: A far larger clone is off by one base, so a read error is likely. The chain is built from TRBV6-1 and TRBJ1-5; D gene ambiguous. Deletions cut 5 bases from V and 5 bases from J, with 1 base between. CDR1 and CDR2 from the germline V gene are MNHNS and SASEGT. The CDR3 has 10 amino acids. The CDR3: CASSYQPQHF. DNA of the CDR3: TGTGCCAGCAGTTATCAGCCCCAGCATTTT.

The table lists this clone with a count of one. This chain uses TRBV6-6 with TRBJ1-5; the D is unclear. The CDR3 sequence is 16 residues long. In germline, CDR1 is MNHNY, CDR2 SVGAGI (reference sequence). V gave up 2 bases and J gave up 4 bases, with 15 bases separating them. The CDR3 spells CASSYGGRRANQPQHF. CDR3 nucleotides: TGTGCCAGCAGTTACGGCGGGCGAAGGGCGAATCAGCCCCAGCATTTT.

This sequence joins TRBV7-7 and TRBJ2-3, with TRBD1 matching over 7 bases. Per the germline V gene, CDR1 is SSHAT and CDR2 is FNYEAQ (reference sequence). The length of the CDR3 is 16 residues. V gave up 5 bases and J gave up 0 bases; unmatched junction bases: 8. The CDR3 nucleotides are TGTGCCAGCAGCCGGACAGGCCCACTTAGCACAGATACGCAGTATTTT. Residues: CASSRTGPLSTDTQYF.

V is TRBV7-3 and J is TRBJ2-1, with D unclear. CDR1 SGHTA and CDR2 FQGTGA come from the germline V gene. The CDR3 runs 14 residues. V gave up 1 base and J gave up 5 bases, with 9 bases separating them. CDR3 amino acids: CASSLKGSHNEQFF. In nucleotides, the CDR3 is TGTGCCAGCAGCTTAAAGGGTTCCCACAATGAGCAGTTCTTC.

This chain joins TRBV5-6 and TRBJ2-3, with a tentative D call TRBD1 (5 bases). The CDR3 extends over 14 amino acids. Trimming left V 0 bases short and J 1 base short, with 6 bases between. The germline gives CDR1 SGHDT, CDR2 YYEEEE. The CDR3 reads CASSLEGRTDTQYF. The CDR3 nucleotides are TGTGCCAGCAGCTTGGAGGGGCGCACAGATACGCAGTATTTT.

Of note for this clone: Within the sample, other DNA sequences also encode this same CDR3. The chain couples TRBV12-5 to TRBJ2-2; 8 bases are a match to TRBD1. This CDR3 contains 14 residues. Per the germline V gene, CDR1 is LGHNT and CDR2 is FRNRAP. Trimming removed 6 bases from V and 5 bases from J; junction bases left unmatched: 5. The CDR3 DNA reads TGTGCTAGTGGCCTGGACAGGGAGACCGGGGAGCTGTTTTTT. This encodes CASGLDRETGELFF.

Written as DNA, the CDR3 is TGTGCCAGCAGCTTGACCGGGACAGGGTCTACAGATACGCAGTATTTT. The encoded protein is CASSLTGTGSTDTQYF. This rearrangement joins TRBV11-3 to TRBJ2-3, with 9 bases that match TRBD1. The CDR3 extends over 16 amino acids. The ends lost 3 bases at V and 3 bases at J; junction bases unmatched: 7. CDR1 SGHNT and CDR2 YENEEA come from the germline V gene.